The 26 T cell receptor beta chains below were found in one sample sequenced in a study of blood T cells in healthy people across ages. Alongside a J-beta primer mix, a sample-barcoded 5' primer served in a second PCR lasting roughly 7 to 12 cycles. Each CDR3 protein gets one entry after TCRdb re-called the 5' RACE reads with MiXCR. The table lists about 380,000 distinct CDR3 sequences, roughly half of them singletons, with 45% to 55% in the top ten. The sample was blood. These receptors were taken from a man aged 55 to 70 in good health.

This rearrangement joins TRBV2 to TRBJ1-6; D gene uncertain. With 1 base removed from V and 7 bases from J, the gap between germline ends came to 8 bases. The germline CDR1 and CDR2 sequences are SNHLY and FYNNEI. This CDR3 contains 14 residues. In nucleotides, the CDR3 is TGTGCCAGCAGTGAAGGGCACACGAATTCACCCCTCCACTTT. Protein product: CASSEGHTNSPLHF.

This clonotype has a handful of counts. This chain uses TRBV6-2 or TRBV6-3 with TRBJ2-5; possibly TRBD2 for D (6 bases). The V and J ends lost 3 bases and 3 bases respectively, with 14 bases between them. The V gene's germline CDR1 is MNHEY and CDR2 SVGEGT. There are 15 residues in the CDR3. The CDR3 sequence: CASSYIGSLKETQYF. The CDR3 coding sequence is TGTGCCAGCAGTTATATCGGGAGTCTTAAAGAGACCCAGTACTTC.

This clonotype has more than one count but fewer than ten. The chain combines TRBV5-1 with TRBJ2-5; TRBD2 is a possible D gene (6 bases). CDR3 length equals 14 residues. CDR1 and CDR2 from the germline V gene are SGHRS and YFSETQ. V dropped 7 bases and J dropped 5 bases, with 18 bases sitting between them. The CDR3 protein is CASCLGGLHETQYF. DNA of the CDR3: TGCGCCAGCTGTCTAGGAGGGCTCCACGAGACCCAGTACTTC.

The chain carries TRBV18 and TRBJ2-7; unclear D gene. Germline CDR1 KGHSH, CDR2 LQKENI. The CDR3 is 13 amino acids. The V gene lost 3 bases and the J gene lost 2 bases, with 8 bases spanning the gap. The CDR3 protein is CASSPGSTYEQYF. The CDR3 bases are TGTGCCAGCTCACCTGGATCTACCTACGAGCAGTACTTC.

This chain joins TRBV2 and TRBJ2-7; D is perhaps TRBD2 (6 bases). The CDR3 covers 14 residues. Deletions cut 7 bases from V and 2 bases from J, with 15 bases between. From germline, CDR1 is SNHLY and CDR2 FYNNEI. The CDR3 DNA reads TGTGCCAGCACCACGGGACTGCTTACCTACGAGCAGTACTTC. Amino acid sequence: CASTTGLLTYEQYF.

As regards this clonotype: One end of the junction is discordant with germline, which a read error may explain. The gene calls are TRBV6-4 and TRBJ2-3; TRBD2 matches at 8 bases. The CDR3 totals 15 residues. Germline CDR1 and CDR2: MRHNA and SNTAGT. CDR3 DNA: TGTGCCAGCAGTCGGGAGGGAGGTCACTCAGATATGCAGTATTTT. It specifies CASSREGGHSDMQYF.

The chain employs TRBV4-3 and TRBJ2-1, with D unresolved. Trimming left V 3 bases short and J 0 bases short, with 12 bases between. Germline V gives CDR1 LGHNA, CDR2 YSLEER. This CDR3 comprises 16 residues. CDR3 DNA: TGCGCCAGCAGCCATCCCAGCGAGAGCTCCTACAATGAGCAGTTCTTC. It codes for CASSHPSESSYNEQFF.

The CDR3 is CASSRDSPTNTGELFF. The CDR3, as DNA: TGTGCCAGCAGCCGCGATAGCCCTACGAACACCGGGGAGCTGTTTTTT. The chain carries TRBV5-6 and TRBJ2-2; D is unresolved. CDR1 and CDR2 from the germline V gene are SGHDT and YYEEEE. V was pared by 4 bases and J by 0 bases, with 13 bases between. The CDR3 extends over 16 amino acids.

As for this clonotype: This could be a read error, since a much larger clone is one nucleotide away. The chain is built from TRBV29-1 and TRBJ2-7, with 7 bases identical to TRBD1. J was trimmed by 5 bases and V by 4 bases; bases with no gene match: 14. Germline CDR1 is SQVTM and CDR2 is ANQGSEA. The CDR3 has 15 residues. CDR3 sequence: CSVGATGAALDEQYF. The CDR3, as DNA: TGCAGCGTTGGAGCCACAGGGGCCGCCCTCGACGAGCAGTACTTC.

This clonotype came up many times. The chain uses TRBV18 and TRBJ2-7; 10 bases are a match to TRBD2. The CDR3 is 13 residues long. The germline V gene has CDR1 KGHSH and CDR2 LQKENI. V was clipped by 3 bases and J by 4 bases; unmatched bases: 0. The CDR3 reads CASSPSGGYEQYF. CDR3 bases: TGTGCCAGCTCACCTAGCGGGGGGTACGAGCAGTACTTC.

The V gene is TRBV3-1, the J gene TRBJ1-4; D uncertain. This CDR3 contains 14 residues. From germline, CDR1 is LGHDT and CDR2 YNNKEL (reference sequence). Trimming cost V 3 bases and J 7 bases, with 12 bases left between them. The CDR3 DNA reads as TGTGCCAGCAGCCAGATAACGGGAATTGAAAAACTGTTTTTT. Translated, it gives CASSQITGIEKLFF.

This clonotype was counted between two and nine times. The chain employs TRBV28 and TRBJ2-7; D may be TRBD1 (6 bases). This CDR3 comprises 14 residues. Looked up from germline, CDR1 is MDHEN and CDR2 is SYDVKM. The ends were cut back, 7 bases at V and 4 bases at J, with 17 bases in the middle. CDR3 sequence reads: CASTQSGHTYEQYF. The CDR3 DNA is TGTGCCAGCACTCAATCGGGACATACGTACGAGCAGTACTTC.

The chain has TRBV10-3 and TRBJ2-7; tentative D call: TRBD1 (7 bases). CDR1 and CDR2 from the germline V gene are ENHRY and SYGVKD. CDR3 length equals 15 residues. The V end was cut by 7 bases, the J end by 2 bases, with 18 bases between. CDR3 loop: CAIKGGRGEAYEQYF. As DNA, the CDR3 is TGTGCCATCAAGGGGGGCAGGGGGGAAGCCTACGAGCAGTACTTC.

As to this clonotype: One end of the junction fails to match germline, which may point to a read error. The V and J genes are TRBV7-8 and TRBJ2-1, with D possibly called TRBD1 or TRBD2 (5 bases each). The CDR3 totals 15 residues. Germline CDR1 and CDR2: SGHVS and FQNEAQ. The CDR3 coding sequence is TGTGCCAGTAGCTCGGGACCGCGTGCACACAATGAGCAGTTCTTC. As protein: CASSSGPRAHNEQFF. Using reference TRBV7-8 and TRBJ2-1 for the parts outside the CDR3, the full variable domain is GAGVSQSPRYKVAKRGQDVALRCDPISGHVSLFWYQQALGQGPEFLTYFQNEAQLDKSGLPSDRFFAERPEGSVSTLKIQRTQQEDSAVYLCASSSGPRAHNEQFFGPGTRLTVL.

The chain carries TRBV7-2 and TRBJ1-1; the match to TRBD1 covers 7 bases. Losses at the gene ends were 3 bases for V and 3 bases for J; bases not matched to a gene: 7. This CDR3 spans 15 amino acids. Germline-derived CDR1 and CDR2 are SGHTA and FQGNSA. The CDR3: CASSFYRGDHTEAFF. CDR3 DNA: TGTGCCAGCAGCTTCTACAGGGGTGATCACACTGAAGCTTTCTTT. The full variable domain, completed using reference TRBV7-2 and TRBJ1-1, is GAGVSQSPSNKVTEKGKDVELRCDPISGHTALYWYRQSLGQGLEFLIYFQGNSAPDKSGLPSDRFSAERTGGSVSTLTIQRTQQEDSAVYLCASSFYRGDHTEAFFGQGTRLTVV.

The rearrangement links TRBV20-1 to TRBJ2-1; D tentatively reads TRBD1 or TRBD2 (7 bases each). The germline V and J ends were trimmed by 0 bases and 9 bases, with 15 bases remaining between them. This CDR3 spans 14 amino acids. CDR1 is DFQATT, CDR2 SNEGSKA, per germline (reference sequence). The CDR3 DNA is TGCAGTGCTAGAGATCGGGCAGGGGGGGGTGAGCAGTTCTTC. Protein: CSARDRAGGGEQFF.

The gene calls are TRBV5-6 and TRBJ2-3; a weak D match, TRBD1 (6 bases). Trimming pared 4 bases from V and 2 bases from J, leaving 14 bases between. CDR3 length: 15 amino acids. From germline, CDR1 is SGHDT and CDR2 YYEEEE. CDR3 nucleotides: TGTGCCAGCAGCCCCGGACAGACCCCCACAGATACGCAGTATTTT. Encoded protein: CASSPGQTPTDTQYF.

The rearrangement uses TRBV18 and TRBJ2-7; D remains ambiguous. This CDR3 contains 15 residues. Trimming removed 0 bases from V and 0 bases from J, with 9 bases in between. Germline V gives CDR1 KGHSH, CDR2 LQKENI. Here the CDR3 reads CASSPPSRSSYEQYF. CDR3 nucleotides: TGTGCCAGCTCACCACCGTCCCGGAGCTCCTACGAGCAGTACTTC.

This clonotype occurred a few times. This sequence joins TRBV5-5 and TRBJ2-5, with no clear D. This CDR3 is built from 13 residues. Looked up from germline, CDR1 is SGHKS and CDR2 is YYEKEE (reference sequence). Trimming removed 0 bases at V and 5 bases at J, with 8 bases between. CDR3 residues: CASSLGYRETQYF. Written as DNA, the CDR3 is TGTGCCAGCAGCTTGGGATATCGTGAGACCCAGTACTTC.

The chain joins TRBV3-1 to TRBJ2-1; 14 bases match TRBD2. Germline assignment: CDR1 LGHDT and CDR2 YNNKEL (reference sequence). The length of the CDR3 is 16 residues. V dropped 4 bases and J dropped 6; count of bases not matched to a gene: 5. In nucleotides, the CDR3 is TGTGCCAGCAGCCTTTCGACTAGCGGGAGGGGCAATGAGCAGTTCTTC. The encoded protein is CASSLSTSGRGNEQFF.

This rearrangement joins TRBV20-1 to TRBJ2-3; D uncertain. V gave up 3 bases and J gave up 2 bases, with 15 bases separating them. The CDR3 totals 15 residues. The germline V gene has CDR1 DFQATT and CDR2 SNEGSKA (reference sequence). CDR3 in DNA: TGCAGTGCTAGGTTCGGGCTTAGCTCCACAGATACGCAGTATTTT. This gives the protein CSARFGLSSTDTQYF.

This clonotype was picked up many times. The chain uses TRBV20-1 and TRBJ2-5; D unresolved. Deletions cut 1 base from V and 5 bases from J, with 8 bases between. CDR1 and CDR2 (germline): DFQATT, SNEGSKA (reference sequence). This CDR3 region has 12 residues. Written as DNA, the CDR3 is TGCAGTGCTAGAGTCCTCGGGGAGACCCAGTACTTC. Its protein is CSARVLGETQYF.

The chain recombines TRBV4-3 with TRBJ1-5, with D unclear. The V end lost 0 bases, the J end lost 3 bases, and 9 bases lay between the germline ends. The CDR3 has 15 amino acids. Germline CDR1 is LGHNA and CDR2 is YSLEER. This chain's CDR3 is CASSQDKGSNQPQHF. The DNA of the CDR3 is TGCGCCAGCAGCCAAGATAAGGGATCCAATCAGCCCCAGCATTTT.

The chain couples TRBV29-1 to TRBJ2-3; 7 bases align to TRBD2. The V gene end was trimmed by 0 bases and the J gene end by 4 bases; junction bases not matched to a gene: 7. The CDR3 covers 15 residues. Germline V lookup: CDR1 SQVTM, CDR2 ANQGSEA. The CDR3: CSVEDFGGGSDTQYF. Here the CDR3 DNA reads TGCAGCGTTGAAGATTTTGGCGGGGGTTCAGATACGCAGTATTTT.

This clonotype was recorded once. The rearrangement links TRBV10-3 to TRBJ1-5; D uncertain. Trimming pared 6 bases from V and 2 bases from J, leaving 11 bases between. Germline V CDR1 and CDR2: ENHRY, SYGVKD. The CDR3 length is 14 residues. CDR3 loop: CAIREQRGNQPQHF. The CDR3 bases are TGTGCCATCAGGGAGCAGCGGGGCAATCAGCCCCAGCATTTT.

The genes are TRBV9 and TRBJ2-7; D may be TRBD2 (6 bases). The CDR3 is made up of 14 amino acids. V gave up 7 bases and J gave up 2 bases, with 16 bases separating them. The germline V gene encodes CDR1 SGDLS and CDR2 YYNGEE. The CDR3 coding sequence is TGTGCCAGCTCCTTTGGGGACTTGACCTACGAGCAGTACTTC. Translation gives CASSFGDLTYEQYF.